Described below is a single T cell receptor beta chain sequence and its context. Without the conserved terminal phenylalanine or tryptophan, this CDR3 likely stems from a read error. The data derive from a study of tumor and adjacent non-tumor tissue in lung cancer. As for the study in general: Histology: about twelve adenocarcinoma, a couple of squamous cell carcinoma, 1 small cell lung cancer. Some 4.1 million productive TCRbeta reads were obtained per sample on average.

TCRbeta libraries were built with three rounds of nested PCR, modified from ARM-PCR. From the multiplex PCR reads, TCRdb called clonotypes with MiXCR, one entry per CDR3 protein. Of about 100,000 distinct CDR3 sequences listed, roughly 60% are singletons. This sample's RNA came from whole unsorted tissue. This non-tumor lung sample came from over 3 cm beyond the tumor edge. The V end was cut by 3 bases, the J end by 5 bases, with 13 bases between. The CDR3 has 14 residues. V is TRBV12-3 or TRBV12-4 and J is TRBJ1-2; tentatively, D is TRBD1 (5 bases). The sample comprised distant non-tumor lung tissue. The sequence came from a man in his thirties or forties with non-small cell lung cancer. CDR3: CASSLSGAGYGYTL. CDR3 bases: TGTGCCAGCAGTTTGAGCGGGGCTGGTTATGGCTACACCTTA.